The table lists the clone carrying this T cell receptor (beta chain) with a few counts. Its target is not known. This entry belongs to a study of T cells after yellow fever vaccination. About the study: SMART-Seq v4 Ultra Low Input prepared libraries from low-cell fractions. Study results and limitations: From the bulk population, abundant clonotypes could contaminate and appear within FACS-sorted repertoires. Though it reached lower strength, the secondary response hit its peak faster, day 5 versus 15.

The CDR3 is 15 residues long. By 5'RACE template switching, TCR cDNA was produced, with a universal primer site and UMIs added in the process. Each CDR3 protein is one row after TCRdb ran MiXCR on the 5' RACE reads. This table has approximately 300,000 distinct CDR3 sequences, around 6.8% appearing once. This rearrangement joins TRBV21-1 to TRBJ2-2; the table assigns TRBD1, which was not confirmed against the DNA. TRBV21-1 is a listed pseudogene. This TCR derives from a man aged 18-30 years who received the YFV17D yellow fever vaccine. The input for sequencing was PBMCs, taken about 41 days after the first yellow fever vaccination. CDR3 DNA sequence: TGTGCCAGCAGCAACCCGGCCGCGAACACCGGGGAGCTGTTTTTT. It encodes CASSNPAANTGELFF.